Here is one T cell receptor (beta chain) with its context. Libraries were prepared by immunoSEQ multiplex PCR; TCRdb keeps only in-frame clonotypes and omits some of them. The sample lists approximately 90,000 clones, roughly 88% seen once, with around 29% in the top ten. This entry belongs to a study of blood T cell repertoires in COVID-19. Looking at the study overall: Samples came from the United States, Italy and Spain, spanning acute and convalescent COVID-19. The cDNA or gDNA used as material had been derived from T cells, B-cell-depleted T cells, or PBMCs.

The CDR3 covers 12 residues. Between the trimmed V and J ends, which lost 5 bases and 1 base, there was a span of 8 bases. Germline V gene data show CDR1 as SQVTM and CDR2 as ANQGSEA. The sample taken for sequencing was peripheral blood. The receptor was isolated from a woman at least 80 years old with active or convalescent COVID-19. The chain combines TRBV29-1 with TRBJ1-1; tentatively, D is TRBD1 (6 bases). The CDR3 loop is CSVRGANTEAFF. The CDR3 DNA follows: TGCAGCGTTCGGGGGGCGAACACTGAAGCTTTCTTT.